This entry concerns a single TCR beta chain. Antigen unknown. This sample stems from a study of T cells in Graves' hyperthyroidism and ophthalmopathy. Findings of the study overall: A 13 V-J model separated ophthalmopathy from stable hyperthyroidism.

Diagnoses used clinical symptoms, serum thyroxine and TRAb, thyroid ultrasound and orbital computed tomography. Cells are PBMCs isolated from roughly 10 ml of fresh blood. V lost 4 bases to trimming and J lost 8 bases, with 9 bases between them. Germline CDR1 SEHNR, CDR2 FQNEAQ (reference sequence). The CDR3 sequence is 12 residues long. Using RNA transcripts as the source, TCR beta CDR3 regions were amplified. Initially, a first-round RT-PCR of the TCR CDR3 employed the HTBI primer set. TCRdb reprocessed the multiplex PCR reads with MiXCR, giving one entry per CDR3 protein. The data show 700,000 or so distinct CDR3 sequences, with about 16% seen just once and about 8.4% held by the top ten.

The sequenced sample was blood. The receptor's source is a man between 18 and 35 years old with Graves' hyperthyroidism. The rearrangement joins TRBV7-9 to TRBJ2-1, with D perhaps TRBD1 (5 bases). The CDR3 DNA follows: TGTGCCAGCAGCTCAGGGTGGGATGAGCAGTTCTTC. It encodes CASSSGWDEQFF.